Listed below are T cell receptor beta chains from one sample, sequenced in a study of T cell repertoires in cytomegalovirus infection. These receptors' targets are unknown. One entry per CDR3 protein results from TCRdb running MiXCR on the reads. The data contain fewer than 55,000 distinct CDR3 sequences, 20% of them singletons. The material sequenced was CD8+ T cells from cultured PBMCs, taken from culture after CMV antigen stimulation. The receptors come from a human donor in good health (CMV status not recorded). Some clones in this sample may be carry-over from other donors' samples. Each CDR3 is given with its conserved first and last residue. Fields, in order: clone size, D gene, V gene, J gene, CDR3 DNA, CDR3 protein. D genes are given only for firm matches. Where a row states a size, it is once, few, many or the class of an expanded clone; other rows omit it.

.	TRBD1	TRBV28	TRBJ1-2	TGTGCCAGCAGTGACGGGACAGGGACTTCTAGAGGCTATGGCTACACCTTC	CASSDGTGTSRGYGYTF
few	.	TRBV7-2	TRBJ2-7	TGTGCCAGCAGCTCGGCACCCTACGAGCAGTACTTC	CASSSAPYEQYF
.	TRBD1	TRBV4-1	TRBJ2-7	TGCGCCAGCAGCCCGGACAGGGGCTTCACCTACGAGCAGTACTTC	CASSPDRGFTYEQYF
few	.	TRBV7-3	TRBJ2-4	TGTGCCAGCAGCCCCCCGTTGGGACTAGCCAAAAACATTCAGTACTTC	CASSPPLGLAKNIQYF
few	.	TRBV7-2	TRBJ1-2	TGTGCCAGCAGCACGACACATACCGCATACTATGGCTACACCTTC	CASSTTHTAYYGYTF
.	TRBD2	TRBV24-1	TRBJ2-7	TGTGCCACCAGTGACCGGACTAGCGACCAGCAGTACTTC	CATSDRTSDQQYF
.	.	TRBV7-2	TRBJ2-3	TGTGCCAGCAGCTTAAAAGACAGAGGCACAGATACGCAGTATTTT	CASSLKDRGTDTQYF
.	TRBD1	TRBV12-3/TRBV12-4	TRBJ1-5	TGTGCCAGCAGTACCCCGACAGGGTATAATCAGCCCCAGCATTTT	CASSTPTGYNQPQHF
.	.	TRBV11-2	TRBJ1-4	TGTGCCAGCACCCAGAGGGGGGGTGCGTTCGAAAAACTGTTTTTT	CASTQRGGAFEKLFF
.	.	TRBV19	TRBJ1-1	TGTGCCAGTAGTTCAGGACTGCCGAACACTGAAGCTTTCTTT	CASSSGLPNTEAFF
few	TRBD1	TRBV7-6	TRBJ2-7	TGTGCCAGCAGTCTTGGACAGGGGGCGACCTACGAGCAGTACTTC	CASSLGQGATYEQYF
few	.	TRBV4-1	TRBJ2-1	TGCGCCAGCAAGGGGGGGGGGGACAATGAGCAGTTCTTC	CASKGGGDNEQFF
.	TRBD1	TRBV27	TRBJ1-4	TGTGCCAGCAGTTTAACCGGGACAGGGGGGGAAAAACTGTTTTTT	CASSLTGTGGEKLFF
few	.	TRBV7-2	TRBJ1-5	TGTGCCAGCAGCTTGAGGTGGGATAGCAATCAGCCCCAGCATTTT	CASSLRWDSNQPQHF
.	.	TRBV7-2	TRBJ2-1	TGTGCCAGCAGCTTAGGGCGGCTTAGGAGGCCCGACTCCTACAATGAGCAGTTCTTC	CASSLGRLRRPDSYNEQFF
.	TRBD1	TRBV5-6	TRBJ1-1	TGTGCCAGCAGCTTCGGGACAGGGAGGGCTGAAGCTTTCTTT	CASSFGTGRAEAFF
few	TRBD1	TRBV7-6	TRBJ2-7	TGTGCCAGCAGCCCCGCCAGGGGGCTCAACGAGCAGTACTTC	CASSPARGLNEQYF
few	.	TRBV11-2	TRBJ2-3	TGTGCCAGCAGCTTAGGAGTTACGCAGTATTTT	CASSLGVTQYF
few	.	TRBV12-5	TRBJ2-7	TGTGCTAGTGGTTTGGATGGCTTCGAGCAGTACTTC	CASGLDGFEQYF
.	.	TRBV30	TRBJ1-3	TGTGCCTGGAGACCAGTAGACTTCTCTGGAAACACCATATATTTT	CAWRPVDFSGNTIYF
.	.	TRBV12-5	TRBJ1-3	TGTGCTAGTGGTTTGTTGGGATCGCGGGGCTCTGGAAACACCATATATTTT	CASGLLGSRGSGNTIYF
.	.	TRBV4-1	TRBJ2-3	TGCGCCAGCAGCCAAGGAGGTGCGGCAGGGTACGAGGATACGCAGTATTTT	CASSQGGAAGYEDTQYF
.	TRBD2	TRBV7-2	TRBJ2-1	TGTGCCAGCAGCTTATCCCGGGCGGGGGGGCCGGGTAATGAGCAGTTCTTC	CASSLSRAGGPGNEQFF
few	.	TRBV20-1	TRBJ2-1	TGCAGTGCTAGAGGACCTCTCAATGAGCAGTTCTTC	CSARGPLNEQFF
.	.	TRBV4-3	TRBJ2-7	TGCGCCAGCAGCCAAGAATTTTTGGGCGAATCCTACGAGCAGTACTTC	CASSQEFLGESYEQYF
.	.	TRBV7-2	TRBJ1-5	TGTGCCAGCAGCTTAGAAGGGGATAATCAGCCCCAGCATTTT	CASSLEGDNQPQHF
.	TRBD2	TRBV7-2	TRBJ2-3	TGTGCCAGCAGCTTCGGGACTAGCGGGGGGGATACGCAGTATTTT	CASSFGTSGGDTQYF
few	.	TRBV6-2/TRBV6-3	TRBJ2-6	TGTGCCAGCACCCTCTCACCCGGGGCCAACGTCCTGACTTTC	CASTLSPGANVLTF
few	.	TRBV25-1	TRBJ1-3	TGTGCCAGCAGTGGGCCGAGTGGAAACACCATATATTTT	CASSGPSGNTIYF
few	TRBD1	TRBV27	TRBJ2-3	TGTGCCATCAGGGGGCATGGAGATACGCAGTATTTT	CAIRGHGDTQYF
.	.	TRBV7-9	TRBJ2-1	TGTGCCAGCAGCTTATCGGCAGGGGCCTACAATGAGCAGTTCTTC	CASSLSAGAYNEQFF
.	.	TRBV7-8	TRBJ1-3	TGTGCCAGCAGCCCCGAAGGGTCCTTTGGAAACACCATATATTTT	CASSPEGSFGNTIYF
few	.	TRBV20-1	TRBJ1-2	TGCAGTGCTAGAGACCGACAGGTCGGCTACACCTTC	CSARDRQVGYTF
.	.	TRBV10-3	TRBJ1-2	TGTGCCATCAGCGAAGTCCCCCATAACTATGGCTACACCTTC	CAISEVPHNYGYTF
few	TRBD1	TRBV4-3	TRBJ1-3	TGCGCCAGCAGCCAAAGCCCAGGGGGTACGATCTCTGGAAACACCATATATTTT	CASSQSPGGTISGNTIYF
many	TRBD2	TRBV7-2	TRBJ2-5	TGTGCCAGCAGCTTGGGGGGGGGACCACAAGAGACCCAGTACTTC	CASSLGGGPQETQYF
many	.	TRBV7-2	TRBJ1-6	TGTGCCAGCACGCTATCTAGCTCCTATAATTCACCCCTCCACTTT	CASTLSSSYNSPLHF
few	TRBD1	TRBV15	TRBJ2-5	TGTGCCACCAGCAGGACCGCGGGGACAGGGGGCGAGACCCAGTACTTC	CATSRTAGTGGETQYF
.	TRBD1	TRBV7-2	TRBJ2-5	TGTGCCAGCAACGACAGGGGTAAAGAGACCCAGTACTTC	CASNDRGKETQYF
.	TRBD2	TRBV2	TRBJ2-1	TGTGCCACTAGGACTAGCGGGGGGATACGCAATGAGCAGTTCTTC	CATRTSGGIRNEQFF
.	.	TRBV27	TRBJ2-2	TGTGCCAGCAGTTCCCGGGGCGGGGAGCTGTTTTTT	CASSSRGGELFF
.	.	TRBV10-3	TRBJ2-7	TGTGCCATCAGTGAAGGGGTCGGGCAGTACTTC	CAISEGVGQYF
many	TRBD1	TRBV7-8	TRBJ2-3	TGTGCCAGCAGCTTCCAGACAGGGGGTCAGTATTTT	CASSFQTGGQYF
few	.	TRBV11-2	TRBJ1-2	TGTGCCAGCAGCTTAGCGGGGGCGGATGGCTACACCTTC	CASSLAGADGYTF